These 5 T cell receptor beta chains originate from one sample sequenced in a study of control samples from healthy donors and cancer patients. Clones were read by immunoSEQ multiplex PCR, and TCRdb kept only the in-frame ones, dropping some. The profile shows around 80,000 clones, around 91% of them singletons. The sample consisted of blood. All receptors derive from a man aged 50 to 59 in good health.

This sequence joins TRBV6-5 and TRBJ1-2; no definite D call. Germline V gene data show CDR1 as MNHEY and CDR2 as SVGAGI. The CDR3 is 12 amino acids. The V and J ends lost 7 bases and 5 bases respectively, with 11 bases between them. Here the CDR3 reads CASTGPYYGYTF. CDR3 in DNA: TGTGCCAGCACCGGGCCGTATTATGGCTACACCTTC.

The chain has TRBV6-1 and TRBJ1-3; no reliable D call. The V and J ends lost 3 bases and 0 bases respectively, with 9 bases between them. Germline CDR1 and CDR2: MNHNS and SASEGT. The CDR3 extends over 15 amino acids. CDR3: CASSEWMSSGNTIYF. The CDR3 DNA reads as TGTGCCAGCAGTGAGTGGATGAGCTCTGGAAACACCATATATTTT.

The chain uses TRBV7-2 and TRBJ1-6, with 10 bases identical to TRBD1. There are 15 residues in the CDR3. Germline assignment: CDR1 SGHTA and CDR2 FQGNSA. The V segment lost 1 base and the J segment 10 bases; nucleotides outside the gene matches: 4. CDR3: CASSLEGTGVSPLHF. For the CDR3, the DNA is TGTGCCAGCAGCTTAGAAGGGACAGGGGTCTCACCCCTCCACTTT.

This clone was detected once. This chain uses TRBV7-9 with TRBJ1-2, with D unresolved. This CDR3 is 12 amino acids long. V dropped 1 base and J dropped 5 bases, with 5 bases sitting between them. Per the germline V gene, CDR1 is SEHNR and CDR2 is FQNEAQ (reference sequence). CDR3 DNA: TGTGCCAGCAGCTTAGTTCAGTATGGCTACACCTTC. Amino acids: CASSLVQYGYTF.

V usage is TRBV9 and J usage is TRBJ1-2; no firm D call. CDR1 SGDLS and CDR2 YYNGEE come from the germline V gene. The CDR3 spans 14 residues. The germline V and J ends were trimmed by 3 bases and 2 bases, with 11 bases remaining between them. CDR3 coding DNA: TGTGCCAGCAGCGAAAGGACCGAAAACTATGGCTACACCTTC. Protein: CASSERTENYGYTF.